This TCR beta chain emerged from a study of T cell changes during pregnancy in multiple sclerosis. The table came from immunoSEQ multiplex PCR; TCRdb's copy has only in-frame clones and leaves some out. The sample lists tens of thousands of clones; about nine tenths were seen once. Germline V gene sequence: CDR1 SQVTM, CDR2 ANQGSEA. The CDR3 sequence is 15 residues long. Unmatched junction bases numbered 8, after V lost 7 bases and J lost 1 base. The chain has TRBV29-1 and TRBJ2-2, with 8 bases lining up with TRBD1. The source is a female donor in good health, enrolled as a control in a pregnancy study. Sample: CD4+ T cells from peripheral blood mononuclear cells, taken in the second trimester of pregnancy. The CDR3 spells CSAASGTGNTGELFF. CDR3 sequence (DNA): TGCAGCGCCGCATCCGGGACAGGGAACACCGGGGAGCTGTTTTTT.